Below are 5 T cell receptor beta chains sequenced from a single sample in a study of blood T cell repertoires in COVID-19. Profiling relied on immunoSEQ multiplex PCR, and the TCRdb table lists in-frame clones only, not all of them. The data show approximately 170,000 clones, with about 88% seen just once and around 1.2% held by the top ten. Input material: peripheral blood. The receptors originated from a young man with acute or convalescent COVID-19.

The chain links TRBV28 to TRBJ2-3, with D tentatively TRBD2 (6 bases). V gave up 6 bases and J gave up 0 bases, with 22 bases separating them. This CDR3 comprises 18 residues. The germline gives CDR1 MDHEN, CDR2 SYDVKM. CDR3 nucleotide sequence: TGTGCCAGCAGGACCAGTCCGGGACTCATAACTAGCACAGATACGCAGTATTTT. This sequence encodes CASRTSPGLITSTDTQYF.

This chain joins TRBV27 and TRBJ2-2, with D possibly TRBD1 on 6 matching bases. Germline CDR1 and CDR2: MNHEY and SMNVEV (reference sequence). V was clipped by 4 bases and J by 6 bases, with 12 bases between them. This CDR3 comprises 14 residues. CDR3 DNA: TGTGCCAGCAGTTACCAGGGGATAGCCGGGGAGCTGTTTTTT. Encoded protein: CASSYQGIAGELFF.

The chain uses TRBV7-9 and TRBJ2-7; 7 bases are shared with TRBD2. The CDR3 covers 14 residues. Trimming at V came to 3 bases and at J to 2 bases, leaving 4 bases not matched to a gene. Germline-derived CDR1 and CDR2 are SEHNR and FQNEAQ (reference sequence). The CDR3, as DNA: TGTGCCAGCAGCTTTAGCGGGCGAACCTACGAGCAGTACTTC. Translated, it gives CASSFSGRTYEQYF.

The V call is TRBV6-5, the J call TRBJ1-6, with 9 nucleotides matching TRBD1. V was clipped by 2 bases and J by 10 bases; unmatched bases: 9. The CDR3 loop spans 16 amino acids. Germline-derived CDR1 and CDR2 are MNHEY and SVGAGI. The CDR3 region is CASSYDTGTGSSPLHF. Here the CDR3 DNA reads TGTGCCAGCAGTTACGACACCGGGACAGGGTCCTCACCCCTCCACTTT.

V usage is TRBV5-1 and J usage is TRBJ2-1; 7 bases match TRBD1. The CDR3 length is 17 residues. Looked up from germline, CDR1 is SGHRS and CDR2 is YFSETQ. V dropped 3 bases and J dropped 5; count of bases not matched to a gene: 14. CDR3 in amino acids: CASSSGGLGTANNEQFF. The CDR3 coding sequence is TGCGCCAGCAGCTCTGGAGGTTTGGGGACAGCCAACAATGAGCAGTTCTTC.